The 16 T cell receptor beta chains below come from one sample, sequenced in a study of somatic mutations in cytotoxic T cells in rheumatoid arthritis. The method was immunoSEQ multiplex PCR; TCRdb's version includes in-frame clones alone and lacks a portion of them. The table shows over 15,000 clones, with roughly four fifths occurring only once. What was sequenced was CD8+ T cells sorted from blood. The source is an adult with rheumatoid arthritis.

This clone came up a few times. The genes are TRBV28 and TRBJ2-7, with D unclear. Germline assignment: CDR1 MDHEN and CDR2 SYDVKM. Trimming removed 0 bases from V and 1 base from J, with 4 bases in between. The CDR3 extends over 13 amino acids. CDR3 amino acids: CASSLWQSYEQYF. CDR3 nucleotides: TGTGCCAGCAGTTTATGGCAATCCTACGAGCAGTACTTC. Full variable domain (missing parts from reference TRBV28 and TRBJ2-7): DVKVTQSSRYLVKRTGEKVFLECVQDMDHENMFWYRQDPGLGLRLIYFSYDVKMKEKGDIPEGYSVSREKKERFSLILESASTNQTSMYLCASSLWQSYEQYFGPGTRLTVT.

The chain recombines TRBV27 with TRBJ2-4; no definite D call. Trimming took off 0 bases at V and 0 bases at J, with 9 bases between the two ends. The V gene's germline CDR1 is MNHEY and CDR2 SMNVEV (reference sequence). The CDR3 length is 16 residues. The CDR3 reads CASSLSSPLAKNIQYF. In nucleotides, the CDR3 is TGTGCCAGCAGTTTATCCAGCCCGCTAGCCAAAAACATTCAGTACTTC.

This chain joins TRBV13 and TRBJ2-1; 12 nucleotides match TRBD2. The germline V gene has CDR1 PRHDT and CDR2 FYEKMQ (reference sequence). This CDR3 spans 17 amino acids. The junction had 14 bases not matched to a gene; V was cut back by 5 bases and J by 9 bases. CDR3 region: CASSPKGLAGPEGEQFF. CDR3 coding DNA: TGTGCCAGCAGCCCAAAGGGACTAGCGGGCCCGGAGGGTGAGCAGTTCTTC.

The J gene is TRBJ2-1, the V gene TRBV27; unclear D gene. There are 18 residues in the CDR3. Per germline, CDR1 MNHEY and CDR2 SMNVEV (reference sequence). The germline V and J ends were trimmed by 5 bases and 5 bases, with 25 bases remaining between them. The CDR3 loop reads CASSLETLELEQNNEQFF. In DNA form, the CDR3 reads TGTGCCAGCAGTCTCGAGACGCTGGAGTTGGAACAAAACAATGAGCAGTTCTTC.

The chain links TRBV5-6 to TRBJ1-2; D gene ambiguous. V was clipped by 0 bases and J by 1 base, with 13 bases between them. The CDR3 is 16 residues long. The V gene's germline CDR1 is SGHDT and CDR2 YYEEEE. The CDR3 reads CASSLGAGLGNYGYTF. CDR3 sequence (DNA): TGTGCCAGCAGCTTGGGGGCCGGCTTGGGTAACTATGGCTACACCTTC.

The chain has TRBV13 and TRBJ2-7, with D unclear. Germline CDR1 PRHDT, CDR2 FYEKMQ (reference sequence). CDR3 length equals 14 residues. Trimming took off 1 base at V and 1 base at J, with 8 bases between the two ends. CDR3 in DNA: TGTGCCAGCAGCTTAGAGACGGATTCCTACGAGCAGTACTTC. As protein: CASSLETDSYEQYF.

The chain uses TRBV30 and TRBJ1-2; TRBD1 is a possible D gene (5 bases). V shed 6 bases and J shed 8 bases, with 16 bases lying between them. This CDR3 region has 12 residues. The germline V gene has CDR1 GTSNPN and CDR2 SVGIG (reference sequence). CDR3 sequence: CACVWAAGGYTF. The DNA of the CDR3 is TGTGCCTGTGTTTGGGCCGCAGGGGGCTACACCTTC. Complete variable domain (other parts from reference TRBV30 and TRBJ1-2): SQTIHQWPATLVQPVGSPLSLECTVEGTSNPNLYWYRQAAGRGLQLLFYSVGIGQISSEVPQNLSASRPQDRQFILSSKKLLLSDSGFYLCACVWAAGGYTFGSGTRLTVV.

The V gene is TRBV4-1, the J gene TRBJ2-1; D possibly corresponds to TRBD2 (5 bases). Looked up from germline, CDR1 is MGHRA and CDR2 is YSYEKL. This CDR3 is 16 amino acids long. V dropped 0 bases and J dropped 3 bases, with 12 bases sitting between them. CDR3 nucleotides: TGCGCCAGCAGCCAAGATCATGCGGGTCTCTACAATGAGCAGTTCTTC. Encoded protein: CASSQDHAGLYNEQFF.

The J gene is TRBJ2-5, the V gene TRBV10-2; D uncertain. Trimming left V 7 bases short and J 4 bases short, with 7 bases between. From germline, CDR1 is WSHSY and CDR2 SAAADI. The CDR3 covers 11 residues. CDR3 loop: CASIGLETQYF. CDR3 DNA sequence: TGCGCCAGCATCGGGCTAGAGACCCAGTACTTC.

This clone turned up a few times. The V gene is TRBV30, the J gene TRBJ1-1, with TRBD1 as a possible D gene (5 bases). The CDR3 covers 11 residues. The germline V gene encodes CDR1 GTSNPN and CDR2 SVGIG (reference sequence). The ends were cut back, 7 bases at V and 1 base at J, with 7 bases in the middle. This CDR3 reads CASGQNTEAFF. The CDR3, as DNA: TGTGCCTCAGGACAGAACACTGAAGCTTTCTTT.

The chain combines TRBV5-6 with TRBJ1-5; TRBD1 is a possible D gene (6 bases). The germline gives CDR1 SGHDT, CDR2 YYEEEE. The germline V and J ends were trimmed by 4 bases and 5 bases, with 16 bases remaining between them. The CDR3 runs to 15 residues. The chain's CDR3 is CASSRGGLGYQPQHF. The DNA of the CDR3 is TGTGCCAGCAGCCGGGGGGGGCTGGGCTATCAGCCCCAGCATTTT.

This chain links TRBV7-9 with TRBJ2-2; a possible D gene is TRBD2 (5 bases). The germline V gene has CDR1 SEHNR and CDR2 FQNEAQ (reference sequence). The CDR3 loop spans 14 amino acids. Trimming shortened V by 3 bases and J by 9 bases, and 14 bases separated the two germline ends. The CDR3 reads CASSFLGLDWELFF. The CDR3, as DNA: TGTGCCAGCAGCTTCCTAGGGTTGGACTGGGAGCTGTTTTTT.

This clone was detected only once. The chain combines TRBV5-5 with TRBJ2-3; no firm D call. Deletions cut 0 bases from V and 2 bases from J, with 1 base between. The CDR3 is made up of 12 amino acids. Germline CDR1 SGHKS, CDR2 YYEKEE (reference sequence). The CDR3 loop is CASSLDTDTQYF. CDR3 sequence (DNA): TGTGCCAGCAGCTTGGACACAGATACGCAGTATTTT.

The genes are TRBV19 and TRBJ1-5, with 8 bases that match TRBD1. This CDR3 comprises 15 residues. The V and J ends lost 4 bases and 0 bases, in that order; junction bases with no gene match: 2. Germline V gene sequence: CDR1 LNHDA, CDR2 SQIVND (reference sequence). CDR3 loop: CASSRTGYSNQPQHF. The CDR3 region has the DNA TGTGCCAGTAGTAGGACAGGGTATAGCAATCAGCCCCAGCATTTT.

The CDR3 nucleotides are TGTGCCAGCAGCTCAGCTGTGGATTCCTACAATGAGCAGTTCTTC. This encodes CASSSAVDSYNEQFF. This sequence joins TRBV7-2 and TRBJ2-1; D not resolved. The V gene lost 4 bases and the J gene lost 1 base, with 11 bases spanning the gap. Per the germline V gene, CDR1 is SGHTA and CDR2 is FQGNSA. This CDR3 has 15 residues.

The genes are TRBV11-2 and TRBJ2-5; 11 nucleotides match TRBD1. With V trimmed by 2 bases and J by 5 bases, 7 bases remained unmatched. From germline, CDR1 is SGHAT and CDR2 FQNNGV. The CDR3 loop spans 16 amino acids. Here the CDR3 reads CASSLIGGQGDETQYF. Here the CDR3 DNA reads TGTGCCAGCAGCTTAATCGGGGGACAGGGGGATGAGACCCAGTACTTC.